Each of the 19 T cell receptor beta chains below was sequenced from the same sample in a study of blood T cell repertoires in COVID-19. Measured with immunoSEQ multiplex PCR; TCRdb has only the in-frame clones, and not every one. The repertoire includes about 350,000 clones, roughly 86% of them detected once, and approximately 1% sits in the top ten. The specimen was PBMCs or T cells enriched from blood (not recorded which). The receptor source for this set is a woman in her twenties or thirties who had been exposed to COVID-19.

V is TRBV5-4 and J is TRBJ1-1, with D hard to call. This CDR3 comprises 13 residues. Deletions cut 7 bases from V and 4 bases from J, with 14 bases between. Looked up from germline, CDR1 is SGHNT and CDR2 is YYREEE (reference sequence). CDR3 sequence: CASPTLRGTEAFF. CDR3 sequence (DNA): TGTGCCAGCCCAACCTTACGGGGCACTGAAGCTTTCTTT.

The chain carries TRBV29-1 and TRBJ2-7; 7 bases fit TRBD2. This CDR3 spans 12 amino acids. Germline CDR1 SQVTM, CDR2 ANQGSEA. V shed 4 bases and J 4 bases; nucleotides not matched to a gene: 4. The chain's CDR3 is CSVAPSGYEQYF. The CDR3 DNA reads as TGCAGCGTTGCTCCTAGCGGTTACGAGCAGTACTTC.

The chain employs TRBV27 and TRBJ2-3, with 9 bases identical to TRBD2. J was trimmed by 6 bases and V by 3 bases; bases with no gene match: 7. Germline-derived CDR1 and CDR2 are MNHEY and SMNVEV (reference sequence). CDR3 length: 15 amino acids. This CDR3 is CASSLTSGGADTQYF. CDR3 nucleotide sequence: TGTGCCAGCAGTTTGACTAGCGGTGGGGCTGATACGCAGTATTTT.

The V and J genes are TRBV3-1 (or the pseudogene TRBV3-2) and TRBJ2-3; TRBD2 matches 9 bases. V lost 0 bases to trimming and J lost 15 bases; unmatched junction nucleotides: 10. This CDR3 spans 14 amino acids. CDR1 and CDR2 from the germline V gene are LGHDT and YNNKEL (reference sequence). CDR3 in DNA: TGTGCCAGCAGCCAAGATGGTCTAGCGGGATCTCTATATTTT. Protein: CASSQDGLAGSLYF.

The chain links TRBV11-3 to TRBJ2-7; D possibly corresponds to TRBD2 (6 bases). V was clipped by 4 bases and J by 1 base, with 14 bases between them. The CDR3 has 15 amino acids. CDR1 and CDR2 (germline): SGHNT, YENEEA. The DNA for the CDR3 is TGTGCCAGCAGCTCCCGGGACTTTCAATCCTACGAGCAGTACTTC. This gives the protein CASSSRDFQSYEQYF.

This clone was seen only a few times. The chain joins TRBV24-1 to TRBJ2-3, with TRBD1 identical over 7 bases. Looked up from germline, CDR1 is KGHDR and CDR2 is SFDVKD. This CDR3 contains 20 residues. V lost 0 bases, J lost 0 bases, and 14 bases stayed unmatched. CDR3 bases: TGTGCCACCAGTGATTTGGGGCCCCCGGACAGGCGAACTAGCACAGATACGCAGTATTTT. Translated, it gives CATSDLGPPDRRTSTDTQYF.

V and J are TRBV18 and TRBJ1-1; 11 bases map to TRBD1. CDR1 is KGHSH, CDR2 LQKENI, per germline. V shed 6 bases and J 4 bases; nucleotides not matched to a gene: 7. The CDR3 extends over 15 amino acids. The DNA of the CDR3 is TGTGCCAGCTCCAGCAGGACAGGGGGCGGCACTGAAGCTTTCTTT. Protein product: CASSSRTGGGTEAFF.

To note about this clone: This CDR3 is also generated by other DNA sequences in the sample. The V gene is TRBV11-2, the J gene TRBJ1-1; possible D gene TRBD1, 6 bases. Per the germline V gene, CDR1 is SGHAT and CDR2 is FQNNGV. V lost 5 bases to trimming and J lost 1 base, with 8 bases between them. The CDR3 spans 13 residues. This chain's CDR3 is CASSPQGNTEAFF. The CDR3 DNA is TGTGCCAGCAGCCCACAGGGGAACACTGAAGCTTTCTTT.

This chain links TRBV10-3 with TRBJ2-1; no clear D. The V and J ends lost 4 bases and 1 base respectively, with 20 bases between them. Germline values: CDR1 ENHRY, CDR2 SYGVKD. This CDR3 comprises 18 residues. The CDR3, as DNA: TGTGCCATCAGTGTTATTTTGACTTATCGACCTTCCTACAATGAGCAGTTCTTC. This translates into CAISVILTYRPSYNEQFF.

This clone has just a few counts. This rearrangement joins TRBV7-9 to TRBJ1-2; D is possibly TRBD1 (6 bases). Germline V gene lookup returns CDR1 SEHNR and CDR2 FQNEAQ (reference sequence). CDR3 size: 14 residues. Trimming shortened V by 7 bases and J by 0 bases, and 12 bases separated the two germline ends. The CDR3 DNA is TGTGCCAGCACCCTGCGGGGGCCTAACTATGGCTACACCTTC. Protein sequence: CASTLRGPNYGYTF.

The genes are TRBV3-1 (or the pseudogene TRBV3-2) and TRBJ2-1; the D gene is possibly TRBD1 (5 bases). Trimming cost V 0 bases and J 1 base, with 13 bases left between them. This CDR3 is built from 17 residues. Germline loops: CDR1 LGHDT, CDR2 YNNKEL (reference sequence). CDR3 protein: CASSQDRRGRSYNEQFF. The CDR3 DNA reads TGTGCCAGCAGCCAAGACAGAAGGGGCAGATCCTACAATGAGCAGTTCTTC.

V usage is TRBV5-1 and J usage is TRBJ1-1, with a weak D call TRBD1 (6 bases). Trimming pared 4 bases from V and 1 base from J, leaving 14 bases between. Germline V gene lookup returns CDR1 SGHRS and CDR2 YFSETQ. The CDR3 is 15 amino acids. CDR3 sequence: CASSRDTSKNTEAFF. The CDR3 coding sequence is TGCGCCAGCAGCCGGGACACCTCGAAGAACACTGAAGCTTTCTTT.

The gene calls are TRBV12-1 and TRBJ2-2; the table's D gene call, TRBD2, was not cross checked with the DNA. TRBV12-1 constitutes a pseudogene. The CDR3 runs to 16 residues. CDR3 in DNA: TGTGCCAGCAGCTTTGTACTAGCGGTGAACACCGGGGAGCTGTTTTTT. It translates to CASSFVLAVNTGELFF.

Only a few counts were recorded for this clone. The chain employs TRBV10-2 and TRBJ1-3; perhaps TRBD1 as D (5 bases). The V end was cut by 7 bases, the J end by 0 bases, with 7 bases between. This CDR3 is built from 13 residues. Germline assignment: CDR1 WSHSY and CDR2 SAAADI. CDR3 nucleotide sequence: TGCGCCAGCACGGGGGACTCTGGAAACACCATATATTTT. This codes for CASTGDSGNTIYF.

The chain recombines TRBV18 with TRBJ1-1; D is unresolved. The CDR3 is 12 amino acids. From germline, CDR1 is KGHSH and CDR2 LQKENI. V was cut by 4 bases and J by 6 bases, with 9 bases left in between. The CDR3 nucleotides are TGTGCCAGCTCACGATATACTGCTGAAGCTTTCTTT. Translation gives CASSRYTAEAFF. The complete variable domain, with remaining parts taken from reference TRBV18 and TRBJ1-1, reads NAGVMQNPRHLVRRRGQEARLRCSPMKGHSHVYWYRQLPEEGLKFMVYLQKENIIDESGMPKERFSAEFPKEGPSILRIQQVVRGDSAAYFCASSRYTAEAFFGQGTRLTVV.

The chain is built from TRBV7-3 and TRBJ2-3; TRBD2 matches at 9 bases. This CDR3 has 14 amino acids. Per germline, CDR1 SGHTA and CDR2 FQGTGA. Unmatched junction bases numbered 7, after V lost 4 bases and J lost 8 bases. CDR3 in DNA: TGTGCCAGCAGCTCACCCTCAGCGGGAGGTACGCAGTATTTT. Translating gives CASSSPSAGGTQYF.

The chain joins TRBV6-5 to TRBJ1-4; 11 bases are shared with TRBD1. V lost 10 bases to trimming and J lost 6 bases; unmatched junction nucleotides: 4. In germline, CDR1 is MNHEY, CDR2 SVGAGI. CDR3 size: 13 residues. For the CDR3, the DNA is TGTGCCACAGGGGACAGGGGGTATGAAAAACTGTTTTTT. Its translation: CATGDRGYEKLFF.

The CDR3 reads CASSIRGFGNSPLHF. The DNA of the CDR3 is TGTGCCAGCAGCATTAGGGGTTTTGGTAATTCACCCCTCCACTTT. The chain combines TRBV11-3 with TRBJ1-6; a possible D gene is TRBD1 (5 bases). V was cut by 5 bases and J by 6 bases, with 14 bases left in between. The germline V gene encodes CDR1 SGHNT and CDR2 YENEEA. This CDR3 is built from 15 residues. Full variable domain (rest looked up from reference TRBV11-3 and TRBJ1-6): EAGVVQSPRYKIIEKKQPVAFWCNPISGHNTLYWYLQNLGQGPELLIRYENEEAVDDSQLPKDRFSAERLKGVDSTLKIQPAELGDSAVYLCASSIRGFGNSPLHFGNGTRLTVT.

The table lists this clone with a few counts. The J gene is TRBJ1-1, the V gene TRBV11-3; D is possibly TRBD1 (5 bases). Germline CDR1 is SGHNT and CDR2 is YENEEA. Trimming took off 1 base at V and 2 bases at J, with 11 bases between the two ends. This CDR3 spans 15 amino acids. CDR3 bases: TGTGCCAGCAGCTTAGGAGTGGGGGGAAACACTGAAGCTTTCTTT. As protein: CASSLGVGGNTEAFF.